The source of this T cell receptor beta chain is a study of T cell repertoires in cytomegalovirus infection. Study in general: Indicated by public TCR beta signatures were CMV infection and matching HLA type.

TCRdb recomputed calls from the reads with MiXCR, one row per CDR3 protein. Of about 680,000 distinct CDR3 sequences in the sample, 24% were seen once. The study's findings and limits: CMV carriers with the relevant HLA were identified by cumulative public TCR beta family frequency.

As concerns this clonotype: Its specificity is unknown. Being one base from a much bigger clone, this may be a read error.

This TCR was sampled from a human donor in good health (CMV status not recorded). Some clones in this sample may be carry-over from other donors' samples. Sequenced: CD8+ T cells from PBMCs.

CDR3 coding DNA: TGTGCCAGCAGCTTAGCGGGGTCAGGGGGTTATGGCTACGCCTTC. Its translation is CASSLAGSGGYGYAF. V usage is TRBV7-2 and J usage is TRBJ1-2; 7 bases match TRBD1. The CDR3 contains 15 residues. CDR1 is SGHTA, CDR2 FQGNSA, per germline.